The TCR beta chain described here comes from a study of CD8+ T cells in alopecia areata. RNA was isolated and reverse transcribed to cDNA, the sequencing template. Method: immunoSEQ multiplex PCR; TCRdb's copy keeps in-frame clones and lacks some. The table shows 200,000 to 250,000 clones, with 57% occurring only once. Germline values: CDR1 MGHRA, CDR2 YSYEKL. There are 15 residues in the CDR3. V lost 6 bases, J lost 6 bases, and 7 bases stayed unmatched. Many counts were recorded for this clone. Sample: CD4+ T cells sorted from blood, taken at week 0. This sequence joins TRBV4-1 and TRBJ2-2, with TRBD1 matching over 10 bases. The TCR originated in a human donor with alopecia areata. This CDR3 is CASRERTGGAGELFF. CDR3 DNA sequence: TGCGCCAGCAGGGAACGGACAGGGGGGGCCGGGGAGCTGTTTTTT.